This T cell receptor (beta chain) was recorded in a study of cytomegalovirus exposure and HLA in healthy donors. Background on the study: In terms of ancestry, the Caucasian-associated cluster contained roughly 80% of the approximately 400 genotyped donors. Study results and limitations: Near-uniform donor sequencing depth was presumed by presence/absence analyses. HLA-A and HLA-B allele assignments for most subjects were reportedly predicted accurately using TCR beta sequences. A previous analysis found most TCR beta V segments productive roughly 87% or roughly 30% of the time.

CDR1 and CDR2 from the germline V gene are MNHEY and SMNVEV (reference sequence). Trimming at V came to 0 bases and at J to 7 bases, leaving 5 bases not matched to a gene. CDR3 length: 16 amino acids. The study ran its PCR with 60 Vbeta and 13 Jbeta primers. The protocol was immunoSEQ multiplex PCR, while the TCRdb copy is restricted to in-frame clones and leaves out a portion. The table includes some 84,000 clones, 63% detected once. Note on this clone: Its target is unknown.

The chain couples TRBV27 to TRBJ2-1; 11 bases agree with TRBD1. Sequencing was carried out using PBMCs. This sequence originates from a woman in her forties in good health and CMV-seropositive. CDR3 DNA sequence: TGTGCCAGCAGTTTATCGCGGGACAGGGGGGTTAATGAGCAGTTCTTC. It specifies CASSLSRDRGVNEQFF.